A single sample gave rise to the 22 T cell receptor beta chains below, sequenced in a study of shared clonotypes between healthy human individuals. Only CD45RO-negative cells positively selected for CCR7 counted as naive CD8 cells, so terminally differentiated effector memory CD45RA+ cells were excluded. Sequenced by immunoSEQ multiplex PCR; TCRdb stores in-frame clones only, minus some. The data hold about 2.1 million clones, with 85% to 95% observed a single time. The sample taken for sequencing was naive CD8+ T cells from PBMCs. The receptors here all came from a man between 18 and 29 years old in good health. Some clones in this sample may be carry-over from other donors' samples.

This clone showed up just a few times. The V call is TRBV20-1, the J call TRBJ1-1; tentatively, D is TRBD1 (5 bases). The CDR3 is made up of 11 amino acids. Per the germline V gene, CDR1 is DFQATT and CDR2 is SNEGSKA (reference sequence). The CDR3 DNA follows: TGCATCTACCTTGGGGGGTATGAAGCTTTCTTT. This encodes CIYLGGYEAFF.

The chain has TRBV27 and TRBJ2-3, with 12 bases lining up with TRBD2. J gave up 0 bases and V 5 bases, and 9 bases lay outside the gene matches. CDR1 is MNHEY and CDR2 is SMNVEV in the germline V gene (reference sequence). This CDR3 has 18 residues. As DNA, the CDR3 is TGTGCCAGCAGTCGCCTCGGGACTAGCGGGCTTAGCACAGATACGCAGTATTTT. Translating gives CASSRLGTSGLSTDTQYF.

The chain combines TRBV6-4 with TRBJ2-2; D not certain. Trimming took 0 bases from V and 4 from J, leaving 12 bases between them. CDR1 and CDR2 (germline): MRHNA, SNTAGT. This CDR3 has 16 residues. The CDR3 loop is CASSDSAVMSTGELFF. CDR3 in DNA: TGTGCCAGCAGTGACTCCGCGGTTATGTCCACCGGGGAGCTGTTTTTT.

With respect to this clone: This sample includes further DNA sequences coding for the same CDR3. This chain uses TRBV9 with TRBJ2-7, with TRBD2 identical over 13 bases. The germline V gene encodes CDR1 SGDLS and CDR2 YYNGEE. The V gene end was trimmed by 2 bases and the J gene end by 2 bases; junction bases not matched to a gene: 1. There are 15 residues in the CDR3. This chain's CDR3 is CASSVGTSGTYEQYF. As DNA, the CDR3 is TGTGCCAGCAGCGTCGGGACTAGCGGGACCTACGAGCAGTACTTC.

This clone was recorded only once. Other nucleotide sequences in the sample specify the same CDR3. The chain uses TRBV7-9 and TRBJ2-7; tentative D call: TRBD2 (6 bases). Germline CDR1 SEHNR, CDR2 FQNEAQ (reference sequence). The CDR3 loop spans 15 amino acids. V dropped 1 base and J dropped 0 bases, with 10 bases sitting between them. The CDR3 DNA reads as TGTGCCAGCAGCTTAGTGGGGGGACCCTCCTACGAGCAGTACTTC. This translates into CASSLVGGPSYEQYF.

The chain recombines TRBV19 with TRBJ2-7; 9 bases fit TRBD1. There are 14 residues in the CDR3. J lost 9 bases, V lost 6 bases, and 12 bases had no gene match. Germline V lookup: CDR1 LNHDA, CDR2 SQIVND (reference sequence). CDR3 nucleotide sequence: TGTGCCAGTAGGCAAATGGACAGGGGAGCACCGCAGTACTTC. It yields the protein CASRQMDRGAPQYF.

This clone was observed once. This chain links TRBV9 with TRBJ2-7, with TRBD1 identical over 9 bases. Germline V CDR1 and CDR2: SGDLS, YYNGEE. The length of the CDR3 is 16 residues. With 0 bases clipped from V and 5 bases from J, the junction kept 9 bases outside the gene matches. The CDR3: CASSVAGTGRLDEQYF. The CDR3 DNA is TGTGCCAGCAGCGTAGCTGGGACAGGGAGGTTGGACGAGCAGTACTTC.

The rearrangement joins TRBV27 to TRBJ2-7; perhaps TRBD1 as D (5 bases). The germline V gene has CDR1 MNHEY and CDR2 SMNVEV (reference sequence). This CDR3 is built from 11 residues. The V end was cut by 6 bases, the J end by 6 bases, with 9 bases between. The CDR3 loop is CASRGLGEQYF. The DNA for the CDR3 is TGTGCCAGCAGGGGGCTGGGCGAGCAGTACTTC.

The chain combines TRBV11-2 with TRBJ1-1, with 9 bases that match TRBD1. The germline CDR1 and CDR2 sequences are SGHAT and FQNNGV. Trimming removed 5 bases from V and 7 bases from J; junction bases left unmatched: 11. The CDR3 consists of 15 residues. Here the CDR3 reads CASSPAGTGYLEAFF. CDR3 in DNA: TGTGCCAGCAGCCCGGCCGGGACAGGGTACCTTGAAGCTTTCTTT.

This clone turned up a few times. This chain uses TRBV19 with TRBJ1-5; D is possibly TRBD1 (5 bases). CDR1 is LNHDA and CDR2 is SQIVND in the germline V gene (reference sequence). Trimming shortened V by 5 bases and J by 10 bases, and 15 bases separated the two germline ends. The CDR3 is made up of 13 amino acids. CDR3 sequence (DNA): TGTGCCAGTAGTTTTAGGGGAATGGACCCCCAGCATTTT. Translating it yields CASSFRGMDPQHF.

CDR3 region: CASSPGTSNPHEFF. Written as DNA, the CDR3 is TGTGCCAGCTCACCCGGGACTAGCAACCCGCATGAGTTCTTC. This chain connects TRBV7-9 to TRBJ2-1, with 9 bases fitting TRBD2. CDR3 size: 14 residues. The junction had 16 bases not matched to a gene; V was cut back by 8 bases and J by 14 bases. CDR1 is SEHNR and CDR2 is FQNEAQ in the germline V gene (reference sequence).

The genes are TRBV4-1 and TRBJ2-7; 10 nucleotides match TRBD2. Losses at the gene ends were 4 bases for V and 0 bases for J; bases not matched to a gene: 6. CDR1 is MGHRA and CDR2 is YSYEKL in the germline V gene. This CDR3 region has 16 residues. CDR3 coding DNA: TGCGCCAGCAGCCCCGTTGCTAGCGGGAGCTCCTACGAGCAGTACTTC. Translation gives CASSPVASGSSYEQYF.

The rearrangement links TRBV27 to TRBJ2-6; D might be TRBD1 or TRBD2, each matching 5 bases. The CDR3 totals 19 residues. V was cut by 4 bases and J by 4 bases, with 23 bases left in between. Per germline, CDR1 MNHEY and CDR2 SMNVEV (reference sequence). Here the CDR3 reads CASSSGTFSLYRGANVLTF. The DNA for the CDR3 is TGTGCCAGCAGTTCCGGGACGTTTTCCCTATATCGCGGGGCCAACGTCCTGACTTTC.

The CDR3 protein is CASSRGQWTDTQYF. Here the CDR3 DNA reads TGCGCCAGCAGCCGCGGACAGTGGACAGATACGCAGTATTTT. The chain couples TRBV4-1 to TRBJ2-3, with D tentatively TRBD1 (6 bases). Trimming shortened V by 4 bases and J by 3 bases, and 11 bases separated the two germline ends. Germline CDR1 MGHRA, CDR2 YSYEKL. The CDR3 extends over 14 amino acids.

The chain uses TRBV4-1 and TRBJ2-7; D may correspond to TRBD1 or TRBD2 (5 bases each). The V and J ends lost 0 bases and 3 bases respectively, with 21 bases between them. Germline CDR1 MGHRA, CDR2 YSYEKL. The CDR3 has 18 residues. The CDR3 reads CASSQDQVSGRLSYEQYF. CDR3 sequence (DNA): TGCGCCAGCAGCCAAGATCAAGTGTCGGGGCGGTTAAGCTACGAGCAGTACTTC.

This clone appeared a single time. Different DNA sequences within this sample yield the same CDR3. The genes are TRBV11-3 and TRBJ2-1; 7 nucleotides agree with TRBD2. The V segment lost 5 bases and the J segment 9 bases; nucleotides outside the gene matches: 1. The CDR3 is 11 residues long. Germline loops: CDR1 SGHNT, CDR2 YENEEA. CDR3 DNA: TGTGCCAGCAGCCCGGGGGGTGAGCAGTTCTTC. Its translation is CASSPGGEQFF.

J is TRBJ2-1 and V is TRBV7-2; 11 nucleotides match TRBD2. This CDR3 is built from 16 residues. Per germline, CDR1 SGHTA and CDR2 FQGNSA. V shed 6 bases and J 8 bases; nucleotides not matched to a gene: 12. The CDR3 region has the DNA TGTGCCAGCAGTTCAACAGGGCTAGCGGGAGGTGATGAGCAGTTCTTC. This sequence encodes CASSSTGLAGGDEQFF.

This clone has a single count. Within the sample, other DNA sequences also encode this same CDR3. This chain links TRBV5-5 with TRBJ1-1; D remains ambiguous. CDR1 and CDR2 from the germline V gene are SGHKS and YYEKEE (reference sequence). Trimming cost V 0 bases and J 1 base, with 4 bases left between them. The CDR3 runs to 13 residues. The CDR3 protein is CASSLGRNTEAFF. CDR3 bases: TGTGCCAGCAGCTTGGGACGGAACACTGAAGCTTTCTTT.

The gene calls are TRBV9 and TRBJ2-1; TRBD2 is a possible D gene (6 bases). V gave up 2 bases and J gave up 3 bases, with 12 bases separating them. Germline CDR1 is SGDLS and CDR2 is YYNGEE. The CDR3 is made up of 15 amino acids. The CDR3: CASSVRGIGYNEQFF. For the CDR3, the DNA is TGTGCCAGCAGCGTTCGGGGGATAGGCTACAATGAGCAGTTCTTC.

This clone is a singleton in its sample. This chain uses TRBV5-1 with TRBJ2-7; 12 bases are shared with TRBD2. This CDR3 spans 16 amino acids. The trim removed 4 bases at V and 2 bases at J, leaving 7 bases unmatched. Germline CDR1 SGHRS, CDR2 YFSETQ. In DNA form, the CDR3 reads TGCGCCAGCAGCCAAGGGACTAGCGGGTCGACCTACGAGCAGTACTTC. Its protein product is CASSQGTSGSTYEQYF.

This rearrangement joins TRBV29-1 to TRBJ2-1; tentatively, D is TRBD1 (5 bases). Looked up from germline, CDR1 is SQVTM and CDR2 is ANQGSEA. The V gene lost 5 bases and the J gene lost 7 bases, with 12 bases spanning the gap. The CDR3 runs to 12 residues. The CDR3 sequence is CSVPDTGNEQFF. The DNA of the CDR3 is TGCAGCGTTCCTGATACAGGTAATGAGCAGTTCTTC.

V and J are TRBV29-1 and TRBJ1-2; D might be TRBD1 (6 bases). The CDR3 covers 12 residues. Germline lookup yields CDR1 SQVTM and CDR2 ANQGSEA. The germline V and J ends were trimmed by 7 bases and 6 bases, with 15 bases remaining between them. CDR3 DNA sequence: TGCAGCGGTTTAGGGGGGGCACATGGCTACACCTTC. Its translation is CSGLGGAHGYTF.